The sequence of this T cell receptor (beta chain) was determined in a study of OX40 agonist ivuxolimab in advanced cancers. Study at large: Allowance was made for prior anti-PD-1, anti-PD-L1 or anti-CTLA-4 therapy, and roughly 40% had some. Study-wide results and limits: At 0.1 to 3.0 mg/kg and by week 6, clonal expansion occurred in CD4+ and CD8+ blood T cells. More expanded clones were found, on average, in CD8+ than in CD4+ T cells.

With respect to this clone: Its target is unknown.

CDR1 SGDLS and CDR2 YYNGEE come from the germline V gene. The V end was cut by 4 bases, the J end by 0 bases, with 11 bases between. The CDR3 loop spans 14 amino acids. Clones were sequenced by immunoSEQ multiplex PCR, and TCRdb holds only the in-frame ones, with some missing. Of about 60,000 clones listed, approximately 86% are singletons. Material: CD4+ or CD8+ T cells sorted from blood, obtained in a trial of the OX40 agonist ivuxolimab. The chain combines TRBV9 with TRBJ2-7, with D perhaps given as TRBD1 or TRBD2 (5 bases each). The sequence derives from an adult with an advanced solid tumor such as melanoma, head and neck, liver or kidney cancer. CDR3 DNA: TGTGCCAGCAGCCGGGACGGCCGCTCCTACGAGCAGTACTTC. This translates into CASSRDGRSYEQYF.